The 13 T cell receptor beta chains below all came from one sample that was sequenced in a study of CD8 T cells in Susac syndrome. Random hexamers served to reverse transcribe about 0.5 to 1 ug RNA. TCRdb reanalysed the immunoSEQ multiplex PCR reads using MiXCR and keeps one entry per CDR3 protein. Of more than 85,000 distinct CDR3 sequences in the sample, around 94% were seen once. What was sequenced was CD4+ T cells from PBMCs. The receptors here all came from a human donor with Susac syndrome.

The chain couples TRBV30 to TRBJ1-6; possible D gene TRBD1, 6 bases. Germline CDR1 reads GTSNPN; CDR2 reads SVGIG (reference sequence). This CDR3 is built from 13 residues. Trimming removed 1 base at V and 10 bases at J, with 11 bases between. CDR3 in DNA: TGTGCCTGGAGTGGCGCAGGGGTATCACCCCTCCACTTT. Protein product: CAWSGAGVSPLHF.

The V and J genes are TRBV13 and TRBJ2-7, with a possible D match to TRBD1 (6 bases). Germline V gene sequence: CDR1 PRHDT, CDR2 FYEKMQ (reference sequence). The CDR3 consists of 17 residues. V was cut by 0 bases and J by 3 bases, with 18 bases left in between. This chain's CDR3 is CASSLGGSTGRFYEQYF. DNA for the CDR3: TGTGCCAGCAGCTTAGGGGGGAGCACAGGGCGTTTCTACGAGCAGTACTTC.

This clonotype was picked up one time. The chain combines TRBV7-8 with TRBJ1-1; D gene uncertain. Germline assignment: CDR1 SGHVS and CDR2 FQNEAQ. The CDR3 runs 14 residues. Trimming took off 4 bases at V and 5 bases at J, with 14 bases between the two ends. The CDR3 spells CASSWRSGETEAFF. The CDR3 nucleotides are TGTGCCAGCAGCTGGAGGTCGGGAGAAACTGAAGCTTTCTTT.

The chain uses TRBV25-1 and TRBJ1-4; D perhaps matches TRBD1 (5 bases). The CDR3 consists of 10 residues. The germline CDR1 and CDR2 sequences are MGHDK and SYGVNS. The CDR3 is CAAGDEKLFF. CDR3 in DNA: TGTGCAGCCGGGGACGAAAAACTGTTTTTT.

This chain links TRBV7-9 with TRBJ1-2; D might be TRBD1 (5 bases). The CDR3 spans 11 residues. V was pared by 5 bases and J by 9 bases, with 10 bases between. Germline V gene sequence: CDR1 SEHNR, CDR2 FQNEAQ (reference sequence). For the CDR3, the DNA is TGTGCCAGCAGCCCCTTGGGACGCTACACCTTC. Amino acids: CASSPLGRYTF.

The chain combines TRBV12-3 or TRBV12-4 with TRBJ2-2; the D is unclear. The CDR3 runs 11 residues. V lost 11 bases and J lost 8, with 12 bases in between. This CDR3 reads CALRWGGELFF. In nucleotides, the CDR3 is TGTGCCCTCCGGTGGGGTGGGGAGCTGTTTTTT.

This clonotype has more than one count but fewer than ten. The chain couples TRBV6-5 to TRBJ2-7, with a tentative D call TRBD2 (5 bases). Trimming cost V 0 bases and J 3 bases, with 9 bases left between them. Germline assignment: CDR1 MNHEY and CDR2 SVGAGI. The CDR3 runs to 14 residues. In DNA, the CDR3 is TGTGCCAGCAGTTACTCGAATCGGGACTACGAGCAGTACTTC. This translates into CASSYSNRDYEQYF.

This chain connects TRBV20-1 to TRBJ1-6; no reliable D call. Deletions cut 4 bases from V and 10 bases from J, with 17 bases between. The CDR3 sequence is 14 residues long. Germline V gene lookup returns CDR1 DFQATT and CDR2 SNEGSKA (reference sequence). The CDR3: CSATEPLGGSPLHF. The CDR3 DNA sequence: TGCAGTGCTACAGAACCCTTGGGAGGATCACCCCTCCACTTT.

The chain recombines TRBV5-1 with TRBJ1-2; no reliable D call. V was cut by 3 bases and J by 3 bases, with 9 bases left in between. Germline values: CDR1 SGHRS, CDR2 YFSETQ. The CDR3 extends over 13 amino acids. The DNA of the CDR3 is TGCGCCAGCAGCTCCGGCGGGGACTATGGCTACACCTTC. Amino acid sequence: CASSSGGDYGYTF.

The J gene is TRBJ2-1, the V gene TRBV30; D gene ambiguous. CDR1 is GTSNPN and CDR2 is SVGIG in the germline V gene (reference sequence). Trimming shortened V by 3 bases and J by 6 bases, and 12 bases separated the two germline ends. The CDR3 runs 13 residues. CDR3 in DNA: TGTGCCTGGAGGATGGGGTACACCAATGAGCAGTTCTTC. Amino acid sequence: CAWRMGYTNEQFF.

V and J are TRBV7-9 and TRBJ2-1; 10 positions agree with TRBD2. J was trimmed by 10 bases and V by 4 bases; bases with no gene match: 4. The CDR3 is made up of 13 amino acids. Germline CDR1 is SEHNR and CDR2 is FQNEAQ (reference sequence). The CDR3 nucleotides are TGTGCCAGCAGCTCCCAACTAGCGGGGGAGCAGTTCTTC. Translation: CASSSQLAGEQFF.

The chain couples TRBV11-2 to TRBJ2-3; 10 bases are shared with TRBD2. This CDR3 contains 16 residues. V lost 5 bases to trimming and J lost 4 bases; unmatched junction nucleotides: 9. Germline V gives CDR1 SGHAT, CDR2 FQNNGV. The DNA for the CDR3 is TGTGCCAGCAGCACCTTGGCTAGCGGGGGACCAGATACGCAGTATTTT. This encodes CASSTLASGGPDTQYF.

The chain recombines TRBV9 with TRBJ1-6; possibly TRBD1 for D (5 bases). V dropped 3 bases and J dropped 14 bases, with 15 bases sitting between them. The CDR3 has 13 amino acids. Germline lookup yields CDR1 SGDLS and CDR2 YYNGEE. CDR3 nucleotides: TGTGCCAGCAGCGCGGACACGGGAGGTTCCCTCCACTTT. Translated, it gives CASSADTGGSLHF.